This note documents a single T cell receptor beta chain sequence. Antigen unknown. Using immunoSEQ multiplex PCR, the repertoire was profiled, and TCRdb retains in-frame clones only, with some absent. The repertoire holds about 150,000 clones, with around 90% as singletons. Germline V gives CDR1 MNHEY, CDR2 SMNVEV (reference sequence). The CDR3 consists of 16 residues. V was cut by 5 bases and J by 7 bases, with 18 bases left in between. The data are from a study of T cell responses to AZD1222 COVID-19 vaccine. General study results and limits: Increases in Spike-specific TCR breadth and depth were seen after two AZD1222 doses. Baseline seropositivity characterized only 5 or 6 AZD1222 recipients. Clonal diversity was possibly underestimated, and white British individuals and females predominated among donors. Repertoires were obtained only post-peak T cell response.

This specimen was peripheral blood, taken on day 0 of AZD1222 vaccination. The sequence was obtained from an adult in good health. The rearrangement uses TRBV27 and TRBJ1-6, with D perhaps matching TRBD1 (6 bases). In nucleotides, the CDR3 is TGTGCCAGCAGTCCCTCCCCCCGGGACATAAATTCACCCCTCCACTTT. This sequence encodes CASSPSPRDINSPLHF.